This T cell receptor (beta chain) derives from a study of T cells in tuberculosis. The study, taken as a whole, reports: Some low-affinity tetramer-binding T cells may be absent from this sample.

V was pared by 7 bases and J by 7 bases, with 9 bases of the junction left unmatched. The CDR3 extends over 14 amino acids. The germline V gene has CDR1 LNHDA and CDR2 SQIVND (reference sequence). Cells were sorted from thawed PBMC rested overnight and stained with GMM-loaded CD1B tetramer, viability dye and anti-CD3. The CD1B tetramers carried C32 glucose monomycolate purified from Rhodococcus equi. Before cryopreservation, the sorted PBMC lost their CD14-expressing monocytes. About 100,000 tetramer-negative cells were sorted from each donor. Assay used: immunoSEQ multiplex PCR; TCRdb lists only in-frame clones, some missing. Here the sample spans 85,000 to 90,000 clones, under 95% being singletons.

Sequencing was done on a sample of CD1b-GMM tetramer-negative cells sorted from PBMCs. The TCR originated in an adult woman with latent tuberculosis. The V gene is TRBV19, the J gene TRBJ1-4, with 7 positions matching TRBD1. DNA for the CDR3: TGTGCCAGTACCAAGGACAGGAAAACTGAAAAACTGTTTTTT. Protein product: CASTKDRKTEKLFF.